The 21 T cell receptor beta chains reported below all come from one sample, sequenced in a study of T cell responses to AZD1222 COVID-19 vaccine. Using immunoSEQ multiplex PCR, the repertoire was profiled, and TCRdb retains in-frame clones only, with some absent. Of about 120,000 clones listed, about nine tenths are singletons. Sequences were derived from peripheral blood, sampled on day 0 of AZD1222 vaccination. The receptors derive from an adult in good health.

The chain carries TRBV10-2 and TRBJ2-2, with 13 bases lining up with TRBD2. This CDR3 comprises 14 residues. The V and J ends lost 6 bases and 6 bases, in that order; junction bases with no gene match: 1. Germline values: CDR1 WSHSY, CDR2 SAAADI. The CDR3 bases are TGCGCCAGCAGAACTAGCGGGGGGGCCGGGGAGCTGTTTTTT. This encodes CASRTSGGAGELFF.

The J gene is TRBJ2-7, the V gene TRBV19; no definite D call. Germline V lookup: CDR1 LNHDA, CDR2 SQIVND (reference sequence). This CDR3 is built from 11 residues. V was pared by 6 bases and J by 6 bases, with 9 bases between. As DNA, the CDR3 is TGTGCCAGTAGCGACTTCGGCGAGCAGTACTTC. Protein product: CASSDFGEQYF.

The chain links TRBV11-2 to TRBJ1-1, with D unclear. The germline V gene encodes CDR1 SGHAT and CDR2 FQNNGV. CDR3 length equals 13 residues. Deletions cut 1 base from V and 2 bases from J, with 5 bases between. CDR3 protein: CASSLVGNTEAFF. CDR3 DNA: TGTGCCAGCAGCTTAGTGGGAAACACTGAAGCTTTCTTT.

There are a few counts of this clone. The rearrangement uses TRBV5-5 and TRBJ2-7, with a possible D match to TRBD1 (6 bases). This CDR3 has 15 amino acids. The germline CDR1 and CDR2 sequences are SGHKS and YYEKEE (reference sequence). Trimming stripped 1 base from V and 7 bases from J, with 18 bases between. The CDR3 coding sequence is TGTGCCAGCAGCTTGCGAGTTACAGGGTTGGGAGAGCAGTACTTC. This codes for CASSLRVTGLGEQYF.

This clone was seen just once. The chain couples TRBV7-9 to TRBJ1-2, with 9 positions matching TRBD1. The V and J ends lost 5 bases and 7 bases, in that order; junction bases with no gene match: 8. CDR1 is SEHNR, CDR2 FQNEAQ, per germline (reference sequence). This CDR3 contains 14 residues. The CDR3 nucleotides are TGTGCCAGCAGCACGGACAGGGGAACACTTGGCTACACCTTC. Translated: CASSTDRGTLGYTF.

CDR3 nucleotide sequence: TGTGCCAGCTCACCCGGGACAGGGAATGAAAAACTGTTTTTT. Amino acids: CASSPGTGNEKLFF. The J gene is TRBJ1-4, the V gene TRBV18, with 9 bases identical to TRBD1. Germline loops: CDR1 KGHSH, CDR2 LQKENI. The CDR3 consists of 14 residues. V trimming: 3 bases; J trimming: 5 bases; junction bases outside the gene matches: 1.

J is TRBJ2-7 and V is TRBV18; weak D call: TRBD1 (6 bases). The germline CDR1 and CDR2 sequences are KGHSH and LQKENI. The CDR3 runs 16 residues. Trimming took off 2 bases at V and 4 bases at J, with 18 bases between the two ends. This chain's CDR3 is CASSPGARQGGYEQYF. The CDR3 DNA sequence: TGTGCCAGCTCACCAGGCGCGAGGCAAGGGGGTTACGAGCAGTACTTC.

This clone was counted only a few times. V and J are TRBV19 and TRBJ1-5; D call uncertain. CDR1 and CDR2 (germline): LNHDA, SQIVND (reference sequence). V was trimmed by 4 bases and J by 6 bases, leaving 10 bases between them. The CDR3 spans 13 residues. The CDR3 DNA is TGTGCCAGTAGTAGCGAGTGGGGTCAGCCCCAGCATTTT. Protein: CASSSEWGQPQHF.

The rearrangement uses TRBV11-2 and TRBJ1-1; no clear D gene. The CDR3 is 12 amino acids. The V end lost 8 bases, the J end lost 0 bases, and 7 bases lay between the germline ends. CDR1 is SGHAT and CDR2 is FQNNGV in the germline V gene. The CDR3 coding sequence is TGTGCCAGCGTCGAGATGAACACTGAAGCTTTCTTT. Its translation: CASVEMNTEAFF. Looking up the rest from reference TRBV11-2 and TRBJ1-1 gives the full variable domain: EAGVAQSPRYKIIEKRQSVAFWCNPISGHATLYWYQQILGQGPKLLIQFQNNGVVDDSQLPKDRFSAERLKGVDSTLKIQPAKLEDSAVYLCASVEMNTEAFFGQGTRLTVV.

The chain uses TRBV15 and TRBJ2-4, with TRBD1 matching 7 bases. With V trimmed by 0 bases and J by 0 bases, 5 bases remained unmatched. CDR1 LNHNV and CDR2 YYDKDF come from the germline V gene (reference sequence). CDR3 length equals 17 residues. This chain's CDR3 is CATSRENRGLAKNIQYF. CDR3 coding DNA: TGTGCCACCAGCAGAGAAAACAGGGGCCTAGCCAAAAACATTCAGTACTTC. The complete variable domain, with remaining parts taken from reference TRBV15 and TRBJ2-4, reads DAMVIQNPRYQVTQFGKPVTLSCSQTLNHNVMYWYQQKSSQAPKLLFHYYDKDFNNEADTPDNFQSRRPNTSFCFLDIRSPGLGDTAMYLCATSRENRGLAKNIQYFGAGTRLSVL.

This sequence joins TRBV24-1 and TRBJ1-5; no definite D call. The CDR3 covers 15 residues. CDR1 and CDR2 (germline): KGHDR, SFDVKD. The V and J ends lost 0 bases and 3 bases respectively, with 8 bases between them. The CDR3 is CATSDLLRVNQPQHF. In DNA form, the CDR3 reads TGTGCCACCAGTGATTTGCTGCGGGTCAATCAGCCCCAGCATTTT.

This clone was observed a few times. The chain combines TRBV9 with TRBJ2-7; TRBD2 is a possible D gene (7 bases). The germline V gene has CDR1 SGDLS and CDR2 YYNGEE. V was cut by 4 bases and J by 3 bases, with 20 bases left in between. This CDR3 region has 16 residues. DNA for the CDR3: TGTGCCAGCAGCTCCTCTGGGGGGGCTAATGTCTACGAGCAGTACTTC. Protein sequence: CASSSSGGANVYEQYF.

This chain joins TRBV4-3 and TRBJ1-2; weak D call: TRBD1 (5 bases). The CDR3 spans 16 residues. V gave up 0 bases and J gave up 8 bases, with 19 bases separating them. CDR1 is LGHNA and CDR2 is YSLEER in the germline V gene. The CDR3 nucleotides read TGCGCCAGCAGCCAAGATCTTCGGGTTGGGGGTGGAGGCTACACCTTC. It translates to CASSQDLRVGGGGYTF.

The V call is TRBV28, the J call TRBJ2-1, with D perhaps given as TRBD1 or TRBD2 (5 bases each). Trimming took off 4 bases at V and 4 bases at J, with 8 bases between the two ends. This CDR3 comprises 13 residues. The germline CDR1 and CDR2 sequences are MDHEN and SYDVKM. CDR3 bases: TGTGCCAGCAGTTCGGGGCTATACAATGAGCAGTTCTTC. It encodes CASSSGLYNEQFF.

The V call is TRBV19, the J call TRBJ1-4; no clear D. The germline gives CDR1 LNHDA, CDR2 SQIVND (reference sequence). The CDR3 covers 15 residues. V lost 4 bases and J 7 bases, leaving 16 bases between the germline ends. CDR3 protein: CASSNREGRSEKLFF. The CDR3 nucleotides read TGTGCCAGTAGTAACCGGGAAGGGAGGTCTGAAAAACTGTTTTTT. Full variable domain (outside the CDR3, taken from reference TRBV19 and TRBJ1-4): DGGITQSPKYLFRKEGQNVTLSCEQNLNHDAMYWYRQDPGQGLRLIYYSQIVNDFQKGDIAEGYSVSREKKESFPLTVTSAQKNPTAFYLCASSNREGRSEKLFFGSGTQLSVL.

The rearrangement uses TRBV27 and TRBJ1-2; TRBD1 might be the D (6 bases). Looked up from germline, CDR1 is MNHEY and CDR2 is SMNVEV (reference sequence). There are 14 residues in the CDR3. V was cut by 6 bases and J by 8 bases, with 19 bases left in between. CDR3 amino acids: CASRIDGGTTGYTF. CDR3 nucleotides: TGTGCCAGCAGAATAGATGGGGGGACAACCGGCTACACCTTC.

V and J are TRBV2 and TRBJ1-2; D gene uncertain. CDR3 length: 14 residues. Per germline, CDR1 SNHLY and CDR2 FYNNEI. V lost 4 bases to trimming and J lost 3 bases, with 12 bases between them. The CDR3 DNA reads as TGTGCCAGCAGTGTCTTGAGGGCAGACTATGGCTACACCTTC. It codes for CASSVLRADYGYTF.

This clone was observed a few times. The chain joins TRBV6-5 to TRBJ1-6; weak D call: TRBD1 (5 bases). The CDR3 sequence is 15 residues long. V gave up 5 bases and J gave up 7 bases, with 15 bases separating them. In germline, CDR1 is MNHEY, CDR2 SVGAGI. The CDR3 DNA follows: TGTGCCAGCAGTCCATCCGTAGGGGTAAATTCACCCCTCCACTTT. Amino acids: CASSPSVGVNSPLHF.

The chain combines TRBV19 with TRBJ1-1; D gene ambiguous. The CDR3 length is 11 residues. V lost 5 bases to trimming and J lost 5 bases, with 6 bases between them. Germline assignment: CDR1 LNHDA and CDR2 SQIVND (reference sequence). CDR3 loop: CASSLRTEAFF. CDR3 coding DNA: TGTGCCAGTAGTCTTCGGACTGAAGCTTTCTTT.

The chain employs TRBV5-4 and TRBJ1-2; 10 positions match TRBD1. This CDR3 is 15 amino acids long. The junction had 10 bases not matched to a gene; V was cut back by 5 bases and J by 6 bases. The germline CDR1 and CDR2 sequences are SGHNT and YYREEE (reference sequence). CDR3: CASRTGGAGLDGYTF. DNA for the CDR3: TGTGCCAGCAGGACAGGGGGCGCGGGATTAGATGGCTACACCTTC.

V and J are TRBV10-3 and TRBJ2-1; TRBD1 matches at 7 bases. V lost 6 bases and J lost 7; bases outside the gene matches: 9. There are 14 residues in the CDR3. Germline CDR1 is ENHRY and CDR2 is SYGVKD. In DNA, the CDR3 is TGTGCCATCAGCGACAGGGCTGACGGAAATGAGCAGTTCTTC. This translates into CAISDRADGNEQFF.